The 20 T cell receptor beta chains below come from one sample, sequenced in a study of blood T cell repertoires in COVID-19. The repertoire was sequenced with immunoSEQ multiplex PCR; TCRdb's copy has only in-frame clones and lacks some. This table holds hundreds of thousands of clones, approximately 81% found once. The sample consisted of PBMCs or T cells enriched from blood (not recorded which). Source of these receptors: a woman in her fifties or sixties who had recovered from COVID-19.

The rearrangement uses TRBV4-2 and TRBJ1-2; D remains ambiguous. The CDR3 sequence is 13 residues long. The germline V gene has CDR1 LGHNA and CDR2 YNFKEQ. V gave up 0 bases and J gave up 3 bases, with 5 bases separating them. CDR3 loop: CASSQDDYYGYTF. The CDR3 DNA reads TGTGCCAGCAGCCAAGATGACTACTATGGCTACACCTTC.

CDR3 amino acids: CASNKGQYGTEAFF. The CDR3 nucleotides are TGTGCCAGTAACAAGGGACAGTACGGAACTGAAGCTTTCTTT. This chain connects TRBV19 to TRBJ1-1; 7 nucleotides line up with TRBD1. CDR3 length: 14 residues. The ends lost 7 bases at V and 5 bases at J; junction bases unmatched: 10. CDR1 and CDR2 from the germline V gene are LNHDA and SQIVND (reference sequence).

The CDR3 DNA follows: TGTGCCAGCAACATGGTGGGACAGGGGGCAGAGACCCAGTACTTC. As protein: CASNMVGQGAETQYF. The chain links TRBV27 to TRBJ2-5; 12 bases align to TRBD1. Germline lookup yields CDR1 MNHEY and CDR2 SMNVEV (reference sequence). With V trimmed by 7 bases and J by 4 bases, 7 bases remained unmatched. The CDR3 has 15 residues.

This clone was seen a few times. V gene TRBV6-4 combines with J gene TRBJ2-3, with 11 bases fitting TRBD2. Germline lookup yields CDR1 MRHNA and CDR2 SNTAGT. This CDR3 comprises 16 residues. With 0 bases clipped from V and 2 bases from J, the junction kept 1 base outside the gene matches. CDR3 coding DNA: TGTGCCAGCAGTGACTCTAGCGGGGGGGCCACAGATACGCAGTATTTT. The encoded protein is CASSDSSGGATDTQYF.

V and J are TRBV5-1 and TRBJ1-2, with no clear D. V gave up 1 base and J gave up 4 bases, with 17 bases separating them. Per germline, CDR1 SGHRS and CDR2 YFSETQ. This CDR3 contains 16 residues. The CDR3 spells CASSLSTAAKTYGYTF. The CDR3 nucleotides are TGCGCCAGCAGCTTGTCGACGGCAGCGAAGACCTATGGCTACACCTTC.

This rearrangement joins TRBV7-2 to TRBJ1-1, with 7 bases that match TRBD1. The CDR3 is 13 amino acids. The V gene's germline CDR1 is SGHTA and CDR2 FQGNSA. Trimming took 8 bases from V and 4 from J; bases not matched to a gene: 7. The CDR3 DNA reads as TGTGCCAGCTGCAACAGGGGTCCCACTGAAGCTTTCTTT. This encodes CASCNRGPTEAFF.

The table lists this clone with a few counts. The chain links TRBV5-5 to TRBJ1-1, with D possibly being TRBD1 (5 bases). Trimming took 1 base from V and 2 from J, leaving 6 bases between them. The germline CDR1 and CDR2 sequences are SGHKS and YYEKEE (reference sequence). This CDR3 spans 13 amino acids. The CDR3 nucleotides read TGTGCCAGCAGCTTGTGGGGCAACACTGAAGCTTTCTTT. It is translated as CASSLWGNTEAFF.

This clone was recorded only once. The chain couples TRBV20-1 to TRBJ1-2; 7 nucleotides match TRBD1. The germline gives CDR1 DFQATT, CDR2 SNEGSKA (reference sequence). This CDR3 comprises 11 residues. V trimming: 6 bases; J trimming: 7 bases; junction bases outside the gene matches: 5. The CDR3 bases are TGCAGTGCCCCGGGACAGACTGGCTACACCTTC. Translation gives CSAPGQTGYTF.

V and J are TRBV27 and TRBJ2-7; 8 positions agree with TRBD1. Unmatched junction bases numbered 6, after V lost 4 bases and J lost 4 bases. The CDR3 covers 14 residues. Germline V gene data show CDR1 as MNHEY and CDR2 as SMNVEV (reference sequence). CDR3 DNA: TGTGCCAGCAGTTCACAGGGGGGTGGTTACGAGCAGTACTTC. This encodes CASSSQGGGYEQYF.

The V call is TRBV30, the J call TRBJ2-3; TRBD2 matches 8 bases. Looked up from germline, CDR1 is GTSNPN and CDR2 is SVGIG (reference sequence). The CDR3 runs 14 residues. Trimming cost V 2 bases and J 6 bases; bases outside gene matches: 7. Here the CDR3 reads CAWSLGTSLDTQYF. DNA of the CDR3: TGTGCCTGGAGTTTGGGGACTAGTCTGGATACGCAGTATTTT.

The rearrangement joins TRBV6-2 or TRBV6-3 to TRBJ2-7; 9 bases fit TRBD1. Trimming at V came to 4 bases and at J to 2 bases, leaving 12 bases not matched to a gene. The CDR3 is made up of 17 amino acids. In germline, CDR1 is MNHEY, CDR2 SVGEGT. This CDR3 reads CASSSLGLGQGPYEQYF. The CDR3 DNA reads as TGTGCCAGCAGTTCCCTCGGATTGGGACAGGGACCCTACGAGCAGTACTTC.

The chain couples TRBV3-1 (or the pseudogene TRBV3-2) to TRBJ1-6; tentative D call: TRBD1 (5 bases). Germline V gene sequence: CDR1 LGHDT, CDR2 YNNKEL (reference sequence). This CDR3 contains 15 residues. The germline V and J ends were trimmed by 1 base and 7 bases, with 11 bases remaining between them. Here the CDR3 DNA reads TGTGCCAGCAGCCAAGGGGCCAGGGCGAATTCACCCCTCCACTTT. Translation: CASSQGARANSPLHF.

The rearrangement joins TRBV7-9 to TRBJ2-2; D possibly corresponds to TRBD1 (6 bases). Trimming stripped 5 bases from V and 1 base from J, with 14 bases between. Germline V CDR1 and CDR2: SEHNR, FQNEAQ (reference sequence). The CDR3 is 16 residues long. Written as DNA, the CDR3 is TGTGCCAGCAGCCCCGGGCAGGGGCGGAACACCGGGGAGCTGTTTTTT. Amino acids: CASSPGQGRNTGELFF.

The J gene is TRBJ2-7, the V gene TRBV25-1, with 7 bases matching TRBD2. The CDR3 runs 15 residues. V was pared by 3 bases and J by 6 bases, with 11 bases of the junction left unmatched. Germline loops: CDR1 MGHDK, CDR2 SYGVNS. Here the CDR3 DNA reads TGTGCCAGCAGTGATCCGGCCAGCGGGAAGGGCGAGCAGTACTTC. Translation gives CASSDPASGKGEQYF.

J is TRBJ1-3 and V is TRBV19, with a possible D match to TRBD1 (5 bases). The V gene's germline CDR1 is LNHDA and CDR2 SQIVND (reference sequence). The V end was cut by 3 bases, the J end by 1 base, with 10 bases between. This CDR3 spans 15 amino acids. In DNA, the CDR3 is TGTGCCAGTAGTATCTACAGGACATCTGGAAACACCATATATTTT. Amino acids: CASSIYRTSGNTIYF.

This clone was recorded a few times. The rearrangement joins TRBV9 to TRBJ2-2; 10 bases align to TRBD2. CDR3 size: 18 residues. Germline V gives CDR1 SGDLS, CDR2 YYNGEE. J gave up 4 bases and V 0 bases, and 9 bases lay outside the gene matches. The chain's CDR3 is CASSVEEAGGPFTGELFF. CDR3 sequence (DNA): TGTGCCAGCAGCGTAGAGGAAGCGGGGGGGCCGTTCACCGGGGAGCTGTTTTTT. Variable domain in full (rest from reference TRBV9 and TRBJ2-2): DSGVTQTPKHLITATGQRVTLRCSPRSGDLSVYWYQQSLDQGLQFLIQYYNGEERAKGNILERFSAQQFPDLHSELNLSSLELGDSALYFCASSVEEAGGPFTGELFFGEGSRLTVL.

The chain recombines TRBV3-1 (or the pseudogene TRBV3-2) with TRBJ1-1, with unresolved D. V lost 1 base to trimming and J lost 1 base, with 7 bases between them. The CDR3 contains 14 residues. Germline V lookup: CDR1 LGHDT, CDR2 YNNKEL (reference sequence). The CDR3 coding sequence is TGTGCCAGCAGCCAAGGACTCGAGAACACTGAAGCTTTCTTT. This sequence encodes CASSQGLENTEAFF.

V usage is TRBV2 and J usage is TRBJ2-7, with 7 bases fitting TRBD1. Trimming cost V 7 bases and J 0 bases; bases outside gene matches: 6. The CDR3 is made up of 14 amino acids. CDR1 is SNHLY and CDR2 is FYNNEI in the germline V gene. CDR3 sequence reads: CASMGDSDSYEQYF. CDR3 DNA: TGTGCCAGCATGGGGGACAGCGACTCCTACGAGCAGTACTTC.

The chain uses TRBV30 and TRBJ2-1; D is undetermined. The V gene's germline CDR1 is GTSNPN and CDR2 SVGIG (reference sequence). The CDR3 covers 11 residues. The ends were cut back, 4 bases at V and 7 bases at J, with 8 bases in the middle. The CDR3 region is CAWNNFNEQFF. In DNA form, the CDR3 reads TGTGCCTGGAACAATTTTAATGAGCAGTTCTTC.

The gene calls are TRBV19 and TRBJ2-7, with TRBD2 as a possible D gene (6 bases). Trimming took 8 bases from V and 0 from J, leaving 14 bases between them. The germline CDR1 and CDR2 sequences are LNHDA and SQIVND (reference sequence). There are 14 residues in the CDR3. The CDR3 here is CASGEAGRSYEQYF. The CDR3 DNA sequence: TGTGCCAGTGGGGAGGCAGGGCGCTCCTACGAGCAGTACTTC.